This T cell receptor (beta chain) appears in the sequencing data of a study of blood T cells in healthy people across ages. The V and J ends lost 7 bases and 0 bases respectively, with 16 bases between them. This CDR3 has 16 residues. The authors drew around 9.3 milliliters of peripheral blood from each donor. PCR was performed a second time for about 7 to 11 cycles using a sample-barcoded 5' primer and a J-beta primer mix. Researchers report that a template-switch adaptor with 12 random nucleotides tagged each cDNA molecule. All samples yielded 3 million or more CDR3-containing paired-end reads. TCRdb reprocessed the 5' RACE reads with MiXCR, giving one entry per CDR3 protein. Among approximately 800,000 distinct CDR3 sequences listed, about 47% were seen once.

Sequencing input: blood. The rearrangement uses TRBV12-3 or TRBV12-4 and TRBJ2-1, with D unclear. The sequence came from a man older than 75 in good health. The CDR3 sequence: CASTQSDPSSYNEQFF. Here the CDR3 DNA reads TGTGCCAGCACCCAGTCTGACCCTAGCTCCTACAATGAGCAGTTCTTC.